The rows below give T cell receptor beta chains drawn from one sample of a study of shared clonotypes between healthy human individuals. Only in-frame clones appear in the TCRdb table, and some are missing; sequencing was by immunoSEQ multiplex PCR. Of around 200,000 clones detected, 65% to 70% appear once; the ten largest clones hold roughly a tenth. What was sequenced was memory CD4+ T cells sorted from blood. The receptors come from a man in his thirties or forties in good health. CDR3s include the opening cysteine and the closing phenylalanine or tryptophan. Each record gives: J gene, V gene, CDR3 protein.

j_gene: TRBJ1-4; v_gene: TRBV4-3; CDR3aa: CASSPQTTVNEKLFF
j_gene: TRBJ1-5; v_gene: TRBV27; CDR3aa: CASGTPTDEFINQPQHF
j_gene: TRBJ2-5; v_gene: TRBV11-2; CDR3aa: CASSDLRSGRETQYF
j_gene: TRBJ2-1; v_gene: TRBV5-1; CDR3aa: CASSFNRGVEQFF
j_gene: TRBJ2-1; v_gene: TRBV18; CDR3aa: CASSPTSPGQEQFF
j_gene: TRBJ1-5; v_gene: TRBV28; CDR3aa: CASSLDRARRQPQHF
j_gene: TRBJ1-1; v_gene: TRBV5-1; CDR3aa: CASSLRSENTEAFF
j_gene: TRBJ2-2; v_gene: TRBV6-5; CDR3aa: CASRDRGTTGELFF
j_gene: TRBJ2-7; v_gene: TRBV6-6; CDR3aa: CASSYRDRVDEQYF
j_gene: TRBJ2-7; v_gene: TRBV11-2; CDR3aa: CASSLGGAGNSYEQYF
j_gene: TRBJ2-5; v_gene: TRBV2; CDR3aa: CASKGGALVPQYF
j_gene: TRBJ1-5; v_gene: TRBV18; CDR3aa: CASSSRSGLSNQPQHF
j_gene: TRBJ2-3; v_gene: TRBV5-3; CDR3aa: CARSLAGDADTQYF
j_gene: TRBJ1-2; v_gene: TRBV7-2; CDR3aa: CASSAQQGNYGYTF
j_gene: TRBJ2-3; v_gene: TRBV7-2; CDR3aa: CASSPGHSTDTQYF
j_gene: TRBJ2-5; v_gene: TRBV7-2; CDR3aa: CASNLQRETQYF
j_gene: TRBJ1-1; v_gene: TRBV5-1; CDR3aa: CASSLEPGTGTWLTEAFF
j_gene: TRBJ2-1; v_gene: TRBV5-6; CDR3aa: CASSLVGGRDYNEQFF
j_gene: TRBJ2-1; v_gene: TRBV19; CDR3aa: CASSVDRNNEQFF
j_gene: TRBJ2-1; v_gene: TRBV11-3; CDR3aa: CASSPGLAGQYNEQFF
j_gene: TRBJ2-5; v_gene: TRBV2; CDR3aa: CASSDGGKFETQYF
j_gene: TRBJ1-5; v_gene: TRBV28; CDR3aa: CASSFAGGNQPQHF
j_gene: TRBJ1-3; v_gene: TRBV28; CDR3aa: CASSDSNSGNTIYF
j_gene: TRBJ2-1; v_gene: TRBV7-7; CDR3aa: CASSLWTGSVADNEQFF
j_gene: TRBJ1-1; v_gene: TRBV4-2; CDR3aa: CASSQATGGDITEAFF
j_gene: TRBJ2-7; v_gene: TRBV5-1; CDR3aa: CASSSRGTGVYEQYF
j_gene: TRBJ1-2; v_gene: TRBV9; CDR3aa: CASSPRANYGYTF
j_gene: TRBJ2-5; v_gene: TRBV27; CDR3aa: CASSFTSVEETQYF
j_gene: TRBJ2-1; v_gene: TRBV5-1; CDR3aa: CASSLELQYNEQFF
j_gene: TRBJ1-2; v_gene: TRBV28; CDR3aa: CASSFRLRGPNYGYTF
j_gene: TRBJ2-7; v_gene: TRBV15; CDR3aa: CATSRREVGVSYEQYF
j_gene: TRBJ2-3; v_gene: TRBV5-4; CDR3aa: CASSLAGTTTDTQYF
j_gene: TRBJ2-4; v_gene: TRBV7-8; CDR3aa: CASSHRGHAEAKNIQYF
j_gene: TRBJ2-3; v_gene: TRBV29-1; CDR3aa: CSVDLITDTQYF
j_gene: TRBJ1-5; v_gene: TRBV10-3; CDR3aa: CAISERGDQPQHF
j_gene: TRBJ2-1; v_gene: TRBV14; CDR3aa: CASSPLAGRSYNEQFF
j_gene: TRBJ1-5; v_gene: TRBV6-5; CDR3aa: CASGRAVGNQPQHF
j_gene: TRBJ2-1; v_gene: TRBV5-1; CDR3aa: CASSFLASGTHNEQFF
j_gene: TRBJ2-1; v_gene: TRBV7-2; CDR3aa: CASRGGGFEQFF
j_gene: TRBJ1-5; v_gene: TRBV28; CDR3aa: CASRGGGDQPQHF
j_gene: TRBJ2-3; v_gene: TRBV30; CDR3aa: CAWSRGGFGTDTQYF
j_gene: TRBJ2-7; v_gene: TRBV10-3; CDR3aa: CAISDPRAGFEQYF
j_gene: TRBJ2-7; v_gene: TRBV28; CDR3aa: CASSLMGGEQYF
j_gene: TRBJ2-4; v_gene: TRBV28; CDR3aa: CASSRRGVSGIAKNIQYF
j_gene: TRBJ2-7; v_gene: TRBV5-1; CDR3aa: CASSLGQGREQYF
j_gene: TRBJ2-3; v_gene: TRBV28; CDR3aa: CASSQMRQGNVPDTQYF
j_gene: TRBJ2-7; v_gene: TRBV19; CDR3aa: CASSILLGGEQYF
j_gene: TRBJ2-5; v_gene: TRBV28; CDR3aa: CASLSRKSQETQYF
j_gene: TRBJ2-7; v_gene: TRBV7-2; CDR3aa: CASSLRDLYEQYF
j_gene: TRBJ1-1; v_gene: TRBV27; CDR3aa: CASSPQPRWSTEAFF
j_gene: TRBJ2-3; v_gene: TRBV2; CDR3aa: CASSVRLAGSGDRTDTQYF
j_gene: TRBJ2-1; v_gene: TRBV5-4; CDR3aa: CASSFRATSGSLGEQFF
j_gene: TRBJ2-3; v_gene: TRBV5-1; CDR3aa: CASSWGQQEFTDTQYF
j_gene: TRBJ2-1; v_gene: TRBV2; CDR3aa: CASSTINEQFF